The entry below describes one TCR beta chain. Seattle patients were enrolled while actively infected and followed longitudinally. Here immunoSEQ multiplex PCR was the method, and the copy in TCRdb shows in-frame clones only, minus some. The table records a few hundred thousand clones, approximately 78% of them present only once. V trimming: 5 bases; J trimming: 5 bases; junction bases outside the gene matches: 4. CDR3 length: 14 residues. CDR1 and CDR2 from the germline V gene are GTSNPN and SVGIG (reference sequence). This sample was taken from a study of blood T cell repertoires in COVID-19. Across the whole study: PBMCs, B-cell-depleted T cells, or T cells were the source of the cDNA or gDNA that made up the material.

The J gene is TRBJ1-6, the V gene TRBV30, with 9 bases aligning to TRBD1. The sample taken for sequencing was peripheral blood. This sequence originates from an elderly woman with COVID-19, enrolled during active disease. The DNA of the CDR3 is TGTGCCTGGGGGACAGGGCGGAATAATTCACCCCTCCACTTT. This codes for CAWGTGRNNSPLHF.